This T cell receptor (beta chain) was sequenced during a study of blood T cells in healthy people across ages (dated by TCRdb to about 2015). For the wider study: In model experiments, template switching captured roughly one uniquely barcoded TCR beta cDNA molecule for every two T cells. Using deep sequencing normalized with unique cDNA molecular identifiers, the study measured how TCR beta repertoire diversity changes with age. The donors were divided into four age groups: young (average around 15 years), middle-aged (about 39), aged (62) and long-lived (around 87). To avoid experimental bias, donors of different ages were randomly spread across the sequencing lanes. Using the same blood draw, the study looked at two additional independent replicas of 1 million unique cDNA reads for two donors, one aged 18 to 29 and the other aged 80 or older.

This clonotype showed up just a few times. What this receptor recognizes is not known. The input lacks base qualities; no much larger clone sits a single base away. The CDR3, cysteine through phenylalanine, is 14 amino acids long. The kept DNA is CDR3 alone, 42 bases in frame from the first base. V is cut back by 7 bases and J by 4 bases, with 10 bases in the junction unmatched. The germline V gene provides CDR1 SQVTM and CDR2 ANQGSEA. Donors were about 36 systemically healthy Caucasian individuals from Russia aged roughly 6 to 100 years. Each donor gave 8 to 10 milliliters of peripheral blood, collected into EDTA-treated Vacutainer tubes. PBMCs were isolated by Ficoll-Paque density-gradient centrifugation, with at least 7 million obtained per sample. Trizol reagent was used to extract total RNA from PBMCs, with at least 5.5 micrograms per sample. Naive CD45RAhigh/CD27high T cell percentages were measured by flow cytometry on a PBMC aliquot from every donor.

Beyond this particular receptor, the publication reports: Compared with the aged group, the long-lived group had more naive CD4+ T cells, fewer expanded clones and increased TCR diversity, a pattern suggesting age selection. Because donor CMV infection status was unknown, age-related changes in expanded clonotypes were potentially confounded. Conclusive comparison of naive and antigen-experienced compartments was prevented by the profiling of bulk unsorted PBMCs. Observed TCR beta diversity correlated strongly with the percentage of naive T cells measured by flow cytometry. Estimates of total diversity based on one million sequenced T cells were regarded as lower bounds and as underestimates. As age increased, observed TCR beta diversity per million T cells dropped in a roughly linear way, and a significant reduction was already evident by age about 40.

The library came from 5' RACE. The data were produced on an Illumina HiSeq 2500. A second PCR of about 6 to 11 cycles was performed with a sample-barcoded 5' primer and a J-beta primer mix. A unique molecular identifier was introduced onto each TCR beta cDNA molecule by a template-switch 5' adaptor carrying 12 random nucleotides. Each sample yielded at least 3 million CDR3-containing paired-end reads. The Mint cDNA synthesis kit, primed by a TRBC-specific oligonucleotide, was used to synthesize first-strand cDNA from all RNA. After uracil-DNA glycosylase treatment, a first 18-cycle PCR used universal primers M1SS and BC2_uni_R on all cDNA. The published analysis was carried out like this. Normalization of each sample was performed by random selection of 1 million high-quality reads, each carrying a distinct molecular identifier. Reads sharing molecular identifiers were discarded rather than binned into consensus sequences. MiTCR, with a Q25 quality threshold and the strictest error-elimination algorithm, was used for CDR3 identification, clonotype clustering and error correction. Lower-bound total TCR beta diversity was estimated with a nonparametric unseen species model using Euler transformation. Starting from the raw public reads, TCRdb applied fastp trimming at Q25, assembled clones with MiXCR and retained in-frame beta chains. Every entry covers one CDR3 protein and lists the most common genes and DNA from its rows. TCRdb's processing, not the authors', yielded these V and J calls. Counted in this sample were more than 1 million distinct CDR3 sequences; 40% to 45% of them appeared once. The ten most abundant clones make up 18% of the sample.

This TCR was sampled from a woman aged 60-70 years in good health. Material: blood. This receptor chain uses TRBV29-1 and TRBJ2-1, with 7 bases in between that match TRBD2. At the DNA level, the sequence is TGCAGCGGGAAAGGCGCGGGAGCTTACAATGAGCAGTTCTTC. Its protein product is CSGKGAGAYNEQFF.